This TCR beta chain emerged from a study of Graves' ophthalmopathy and Graves' hyperthyroidism. Broader study findings: Thyroid clonotypes that were expanded above 0.001 frequency mostly also appeared in blood. A model built from 13 signatures distinguished ophthalmopathy from stable hyperthyroidism with approximately 89% sensitivity and 81.08% specificity.

With respect to this clonotype: Its antigen is unknown.

This CDR3 is 14 amino acids long. Trimming left V 0 bases short and J 3 bases short, with 12 bases between. The germline CDR1 and CDR2 sequences are DFQATT and SNEGSKA (reference sequence). Disease in donors with ophthalmopathy had moderate-to-severe activity, CAS ≥3, NOSPECS ≥4 and under 3 months' duration. RNA transcripts were the template, and TCR beta CDR3 regions were amplified from them. Amplification began with first-round RT-PCR using HTBI primers, then second-round multiplex PCR was performed. TCRdb reanalysed the multiplex PCR reads using MiXCR and keeps one entry per CDR3 protein. The repertoire includes almost 750,000 distinct CDR3 sequences, about 44% of them detected once, and 40% to 55% sits in the top ten.

The TCR comes from an adult man with Graves' ophthalmopathy. Sequences were obtained from peripheral blood. The rearrangement links TRBV20-1 to TRBJ2-7, with unresolved D. CDR3 bases: TGCAGTGCTAGAGATCTCGTCGCAAGCTACGAGCAGTACTTC. Protein sequence: CSARDLVASYEQYF.